A single sample gave rise to the 21 T cell receptor beta chains below, sequenced in a study of Tregs in tolerant kidney transplant recipients. Clones were sequenced by immunoSEQ multiplex PCR, and TCRdb holds only the in-frame ones, with some missing. The data contain approximately 81,000 clones, around nine tenths of them singletons. Recipients received nonmyeloablative bone marrow transplants from related graft donors, with transient mixed chimerism. This sample comprised CD4+ T cells from blood (PBMCs), obtained 24 months after the transplant. All receptors derive from a human patient who received a combined kidney and bone marrow transplant. Part of the T cells may come from the graft donor.

The chain carries TRBV28 and TRBJ1-5, with D perhaps matching TRBD1 (6 bases). Germline V lookup: CDR1 MDHEN, CDR2 SYDVKM. V was clipped by 4 bases and J by 9 bases, with 19 bases between them. There are 15 residues in the CDR3. CDR3 residues: CASSSATGWVGPQHF. The DNA of the CDR3 is TGTGCCAGCAGTTCTGCGACAGGCTGGGTAGGGCCCCAGCATTTT.

For the CDR3, the DNA is TGTGCCAGCAGAACTCGCGGGGCCGGGATAGGCTACACCTTC. Encoded protein: CASRTRGAGIGYTF. V usage is TRBV28 and J usage is TRBJ1-2; perhaps TRBD1 as D (5 bases). The CDR3 consists of 14 residues. The V end lost 6 bases, the J end lost 8 bases, and 19 bases lay between the germline ends. Germline V gene data show CDR1 as MDHEN and CDR2 as SYDVKM.

The chain links TRBV6-5 to TRBJ1-5; TRBD1 matches at 9 bases. V trimming: 2 bases; J trimming: 5 bases; junction bases outside the gene matches: 4. Per germline, CDR1 MNHEY and CDR2 SVGAGI. The CDR3 has 15 amino acids. As DNA, the CDR3 is TGTGCCAGCAGTTACGGGGACAGGGTCTATCAGCCCCAGCATTTT. Protein: CASSYGDRVYQPQHF.

The DNA of the CDR3 is TGTGCCAGCAGCTTAGAGGAGCTTAAGACAGCTTCCTACGAGCAGTACTTC. Residues: CASSLEELKTASYEQYF. V gene TRBV11-3 combines with J gene TRBJ2-7, with a possible D match to TRBD1 (5 bases). The CDR3 spans 17 residues. The germline V and J ends were trimmed by 0 bases and 1 base, with 16 bases remaining between them. CDR1 and CDR2 from the germline V gene are SGHNT and YENEEA.

The CDR3 protein is CASSAKTGVGYTF. CDR3 sequence (DNA): TGTGCCAGCAGCGCGAAGACAGGGGTTGGCTACACCTTC. V usage is TRBV5-4 and J usage is TRBJ1-2, with 8 nucleotides matching TRBD1. Germline CDR1 reads SGHNT; CDR2 reads YYREEE (reference sequence). J lost 7 bases, V lost 4 bases, and 6 bases had no gene match. This CDR3 comprises 13 residues.

This clone was found once. The rearrangement uses TRBV5-8 and TRBJ1-2; D is unresolved. Germline values: CDR1 SGHTS, CDR2 YDEGEE. Trimming removed 2 bases at V and 1 base at J, with 18 bases between. The CDR3 consists of 17 residues. This CDR3 reads CASSFRRAVVDNYGYTF. CDR3 nucleotides: TGTGCCAGCAGCTTCCGGAGGGCCGTAGTCGATAACTATGGCTACACCTTC.

The V and J genes are TRBV19 and TRBJ2-2; 8 bases are a match to TRBD2. Trimming removed 4 bases from V and 4 bases from J; junction bases left unmatched: 2. This CDR3 is built from 14 residues. The germline V gene has CDR1 LNHDA and CDR2 SQIVND (reference sequence). CDR3 sequence reads: CASSSGGPTGELFF. DNA for the CDR3: TGTGCCAGTAGTAGCGGGGGGCCCACCGGGGAGCTGTTTTTT.

This sequence joins TRBV25-1 and TRBJ2-1, with D perhaps matching TRBD1 (6 bases). V gave up 0 bases and J gave up 8 bases, with 11 bases separating them. The CDR3 consists of 14 residues. Germline CDR1 is MGHDK and CDR2 is SYGVNS. The CDR3 sequence is CASSEYIQGHEQFF. The CDR3 DNA reads as TGTGCCAGCAGTGAATATATACAGGGACATGAGCAGTTCTTC.

The rearrangement links TRBV18 to TRBJ2-5; no definite D call. Trimming left V 0 bases short and J 5 bases short, with 7 bases between. Looked up from germline, CDR1 is KGHSH and CDR2 is LQKENI. The CDR3 covers 13 residues. Written as DNA, the CDR3 is TGTGCCAGCTCACCACCCCCCCGGGAGACCCAGTACTTC. Translation gives CASSPPPRETQYF. Together with reference TRBV18 and TRBJ2-5, the CDR3 gives the full variable domain: NAGVMQNPRHLVRRRGQEARLRCSPMKGHSHVYWYRQLPEEGLKFMVYLQKENIIDESGMPKERFSAEFPKEGPSILRIQQVVRGDSAAYFCASSPPPRETQYFGPGTRLLVL.

The V call is TRBV11-3, the J call TRBJ2-7; 9 bases align to TRBD1. With V trimmed by 0 bases and J by 4 bases, 4 bases remained unmatched. The CDR3 spans 15 residues. Germline assignment: CDR1 SGHNT and CDR2 YENEEA. The CDR3 loop is CASSLDLGQGYEQYF. CDR3 DNA sequence: TGTGCCAGCAGCTTAGATCTGGGACAGGGATACGAGCAGTACTTC.

This sequence joins TRBV27 and TRBJ2-7; D is undetermined. V was cut by 4 bases and J by 3 bases, with 10 bases left in between. The length of the CDR3 is 13 residues. Germline lookup yields CDR1 MNHEY and CDR2 SMNVEV (reference sequence). The CDR3 loop is CASSSGWVYEQYF. The CDR3 DNA follows: TGTGCCAGCAGTTCCGGGTGGGTCTACGAGCAGTACTTC.

This sequence joins TRBV7-3 and TRBJ1-3; D unresolved. Trimming removed 5 bases at V and 2 bases at J, with 7 bases between. Germline CDR1 SGHTA, CDR2 FQGTGA. The CDR3 contains 13 residues. The CDR3: CASSTGAGNTIYF. The CDR3 bases are TGTGCCAGCAGCACCGGGGCTGGAAACACCATATATTTT.

This chain uses TRBV7-2 with TRBJ1-2, with D possibly TRBD1 on 5 matching bases. Germline V gene data show CDR1 as SGHTA and CDR2 as FQGNSA. With 6 bases removed from V and 8 bases from J, the gap between germline ends came to 16 bases. The CDR3 loop spans 13 amino acids. The CDR3 region is CASRAPGYYGYTF. For the CDR3, the DNA is TGTGCCAGCAGAGCTCCAGGGTATTACGGCTACACCTTC. Filled out from reference TRBV7-2 and TRBJ1-2, the complete variable domain reads GAGVSQSPSNKVTEKGKDVELRCDPISGHTALYWYRQSLGQGLEFLIYFQGNSAPDKSGLPSDRFSAERTGGSVSTLTIQRTQQEDSAVYLCASRAPGYYGYTFGSGTRLTVV.

This chain joins TRBV5-1 and TRBJ2-7; TRBD1 agrees at 8 bases. The germline V gene has CDR1 SGHRS and CDR2 YFSETQ. The CDR3 is made up of 15 amino acids. V dropped 2 bases and J dropped 3; count of bases not matched to a gene: 7. The CDR3 spells CASSLLTGTGYEQYF. DNA of the CDR3: TGCGCCAGCAGCTTACTGACGGGGACAGGCTACGAGCAGTACTTC.

This chain links TRBV11-3 with TRBJ2-5; 9 nucleotides align to TRBD1. With V trimmed by 5 bases and J by 3 bases, 13 bases remained unmatched. CDR1 is SGHNT and CDR2 is YENEEA in the germline V gene. The CDR3 has 17 amino acids. CDR3 residues: CASSPPLWTGEKETQYF. The CDR3 DNA is TGTGCCAGCAGCCCCCCCCTCTGGACAGGGGAAAAAGAGACCCAGTACTTC.

The chain is built from TRBV12-5 and TRBJ2-3; a weak D match, TRBD1 (6 bases). The CDR3 totals 14 residues. CDR1 is LGHNT, CDR2 FRNRAP, per germline. Trimming removed 7 bases at V and 10 bases at J, with 21 bases between. CDR3 in amino acids: CASESTGGFGAQYF. Here the CDR3 DNA reads TGTGCTAGTGAAAGCACTGGGGGCTTCGGTGCGCAGTATTTT. Drawing the rest from reference TRBV12-5 and TRBJ2-3, the complete variable domain is DARVTQTPRHKVTEMGQEVTMRCQPILGHNTVFWYRQTMMQGLELLAYFRNRAPLDDSGMPKDRFSAEMPDATLATLKIQPSEPRDSAVYFCASESTGGFGAQYFGPGTRLTVL.

The J gene is TRBJ2-2, the V gene TRBV5-1, with D possibly being TRBD2 (7 bases). CDR3 length: 17 amino acids. Germline assignment: CDR1 SGHRS and CDR2 YFSETQ. The V gene lost 0 bases and the J gene lost 4 bases, with 16 bases spanning the gap. The CDR3 sequence: CASSLDARGGVTGELFF. CDR3 DNA: TGCGCCAGCAGCTTGGACGCACGCGGGGGCGTCACCGGGGAGCTGTTTTTT.

The V and J genes are TRBV7-2 and TRBJ1-3; the D gene is possibly TRBD1 (6 bases). The V end was cut by 3 bases, the J end by 4 bases, with 10 bases between. The CDR3 is 14 amino acids. CDR1 SGHTA and CDR2 FQGNSA come from the germline V gene. In DNA, the CDR3 is TGTGCCAGCAGCTTTGGGGACACCGGAAACACCATATATTTT. Translated: CASSFGDTGNTIYF. Using reference TRBV7-2 and TRBJ1-3 for the parts outside the CDR3, the full variable domain is GAGVSQSPSNKVTEKGKDVELRCDPISGHTALYWYRQSLGQGLEFLIYFQGNSAPDKSGLPSDRFSAERTGGSVSTLTIQRTQQEDSAVYLCASSFGDTGNTIYFGEGSWLTVV.

The chain carries TRBV27 and TRBJ2-3; 7 nucleotides line up with TRBD1. Germline lookup yields CDR1 MNHEY and CDR2 SMNVEV (reference sequence). J gave up 2 bases and V 6 bases, and 5 bases lay outside the gene matches. The CDR3 totals 14 residues. The CDR3: CASSQDRVTDTQYF. The CDR3 nucleotides are TGTGCCAGCAGCCAAGACAGGGTCACAGATACGCAGTATTTT.

The CDR3 region is CASSPQSSSETQYF. The CDR3 nucleotides are TGTGCCAGCTCACCACAATCTAGTTCAGAGACCCAGTACTTC. V is TRBV18 and J is TRBJ2-5; D unclear. The germline CDR1 and CDR2 sequences are KGHSH and LQKENI. Trimming took off 1 base at V and 4 bases at J, with 10 bases between the two ends. The CDR3 is 14 amino acids.

V is TRBV5-6 and J is TRBJ2-4; D possibly corresponds to TRBD2 (5 bases). The CDR3 has 18 amino acids. Germline values: CDR1 SGHDT, CDR2 YYEEEE. The V and J ends lost 2 bases and 1 base respectively, with 19 bases between them. The DNA of the CDR3 is TGTGCCAGCAGCTTCATTCTCGAGACTATAGCGGCCAAAAACATTCAGTACTTC. Translating gives CASSFILETIAAKNIQYF.